Following are 2 T cell receptor beta chains from one sample sequenced in a study of blood T cell repertoires in COVID-19. Profiled with immunoSEQ multiplex PCR; TCRdb holds only in-frame clones, not every one. The repertoire consists of just over 150,000 clones, with 80% to 90% occurring once and the leading ten covering around 16%. The sequencing sample was made of peripheral blood. The receptor set was obtained from a woman aged 40 to 55 with acute or convalescent COVID-19.

Turning to this clone: The sample contains more than one DNA sequence encoding this CDR3. The V call is TRBV5-5, the J call TRBJ2-7, with 7 bases lining up with TRBD1. Germline CDR1 and CDR2: SGHKS and YYEKEE (reference sequence). The junction had 10 bases not matched to a gene; V was cut back by 0 bases and J by 7 bases. There are 15 residues in the CDR3. The CDR3: CASSLAGTVPDEQYF. The CDR3 coding sequence is TGTGCCAGCAGCTTGGCTGGGACAGTTCCTGATGAGCAGTACTTC.

V is TRBV19 and J is TRBJ2-7, with 8 bases that match TRBD1. There are 16 residues in the CDR3. CDR1 is LNHDA and CDR2 is SQIVND in the germline V gene (reference sequence). V shed 6 bases, J shed 2 bases, and the junction held 12 bases outside the gene matches. The DNA of the CDR3 is TGTGCCAGTAGACTAACGGGACAGGAAGGGACCTACGAGCAGTACTTC. This encodes CASRLTGQEGTYEQYF.